The T cell receptor beta chain described here comes from a study of cytomegalovirus exposure and HLA in healthy donors. Whole-study results and caveats: The availability of immune exposure information extended only to CMV serostatus. The study designated fewer than 200 TCR beta chains cytomegalovirus-associated. Being indistinguishable, some V segments were excluded, TRBV6-2 and TRBV6-3 among them.

This CDR3 spans 17 amino acids. Per germline, CDR1 LNHNV and CDR2 YYDKDF (reference sequence). V lost 5 bases to trimming and J lost 0 bases, with 18 bases between them. Healthy bone marrow donors made up the donors. This clone showed up just a few times. No antigen is known for it. PCR primers comprised 60 Vbeta and 13 Jbeta primers. Libraries were prepared by immunoSEQ multiplex PCR; TCRdb keeps only in-frame clonotypes and omits some of them. Of about 140,000 clones listed, 9.7% are singletons. The chain joins TRBV15 to TRBJ2-3; perhaps TRBD1 as D (7 bases). The origin of this receptor is a middle-aged man in good health and CMV-seronegative. The sequencing input was PBMCs. The CDR3 protein is CATSGGTGQPSTDTQYF. The CDR3 nucleotides read TGTGCCACCAGCGGGGGGACGGGACAGCCTAGCACAGATACGCAGTATTTT. The full variable domain, in which reference TRBV15 and TRBJ2-3 provide the parts outside the CDR3, is DAMVIQNPRYQVTQFGKPVTLSCSQTLNHNVMYWYQQKSSQAPKLLFHYYDKDFNNEADTPDNFQSRRPNTSFCFLDIRSPGLGDTAMYLCATSGGTGQPSTDTQYFGPGTRLTVL.